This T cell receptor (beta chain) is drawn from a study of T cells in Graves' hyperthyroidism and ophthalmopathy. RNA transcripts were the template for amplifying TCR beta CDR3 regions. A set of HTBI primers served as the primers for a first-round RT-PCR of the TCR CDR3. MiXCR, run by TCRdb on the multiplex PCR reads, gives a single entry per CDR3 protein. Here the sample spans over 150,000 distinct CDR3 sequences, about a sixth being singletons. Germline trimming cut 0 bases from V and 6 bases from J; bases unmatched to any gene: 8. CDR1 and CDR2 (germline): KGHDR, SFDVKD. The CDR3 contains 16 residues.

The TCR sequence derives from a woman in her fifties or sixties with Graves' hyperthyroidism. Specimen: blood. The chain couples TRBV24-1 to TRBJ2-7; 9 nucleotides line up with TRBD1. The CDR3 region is CATSDLPSGQGSEQYF. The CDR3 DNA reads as TGTGCCACCAGTGATTTGCCTTCGGGACAGGGCTCCGAGCAGTACTTC.